The 26 T cell receptor beta chains given below trace back to one sample, sequenced in a study of T cell changes during pregnancy in multiple sclerosis (dated by TCRdb to between 2018 and 2020). Receptor libraries were prepared by the immunoSEQ multiplex PCR assay. The clones in this table, taken by TCRdb from immuneACCESS, are in-frame only. Not every clone is retained; where verified, under half of the shortfall comes from an unresolved V gene, and the cause of the rest is unknown. Here the sample has approximately 100,000 clones; 92% occur a single time. Around 0.84% of the sample is in the top ten clones. The sample here was peripheral blood, taken after pregnancy. Receptors originate from a female donor with multiple sclerosis, enrolled in a pregnancy study.

This chain joins TRBV5-4 and TRBJ2-7, with TRBD1 matching 7 bases. This CDR3 contains 13 residues. Germline V CDR1 and CDR2: SGHNT, YYREEE (reference sequence). V was clipped by 2 bases and J by 5 bases; unmatched bases: 4. The CDR3 loop reads CASSFKGAHEQYF. The CDR3 nucleotides read TGTGCCAGCAGCTTCAAGGGGGCACACGAGCAGTACTTC. Full variable domain (remainder filled in from reference TRBV5-4 and TRBJ2-7): ETGVTQSPTHLIKTRGQQVTLRCSSQSGHNTVSWYQQALGQGPQFIFQYYREEENGRGNFPPRFSGLQFPNYSSELNVNALELDDSALYLCASSFKGAHEQYFGPGTRLTVT.

The chain joins TRBV6-6 to TRBJ1-5; D is uncertain. The germline V gene has CDR1 MNHNY and CDR2 SVGAGI (reference sequence). The CDR3 loop spans 16 amino acids. Trimming left V 0 bases short and J 3 bases short, with 12 bases between. CDR3 bases: TGTGCCAGCAGTTACTCGCCTACCGGGGTCAATCAGCCCCAGCATTTT. Its protein is CASSYSPTGVNQPQHF.

Remarks on this clone: A read error may produce the germline difference seen at one junction end. This sequence joins TRBV9 and TRBJ2-6; tentatively, D is TRBD1 (6 bases). Per germline, CDR1 SGDLS and CDR2 YYNGEE. The CDR3 runs 17 residues. CDR3 sequence: CASTVGPKGERANVLTF. Here the CDR3 DNA reads TGTGCCAGCACCGTAGGACCCAAGGGGGAGAGGGCCAACGTCCTGACTTTC.

V usage is TRBV5-1 and J usage is TRBJ2-7; D not certain. Trimming took 0 bases from V and 3 from J, leaving 4 bases between them. This CDR3 comprises 12 residues. In germline, CDR1 is SGHRS, CDR2 YFSETQ. The CDR3 loop is CASSLGGYEQYF. In DNA, the CDR3 is TGCGCCAGCAGCTTGGGAGGCTACGAGCAGTACTTC.

This chain links TRBV10-2 with TRBJ2-7, with D possibly matching TRBD1 (6 bases). This CDR3 region has 17 residues. Germline loops: CDR1 WSHSY, CDR2 SAAADI. The V end was cut by 2 bases, the J end by 3 bases, with 20 bases between. The CDR3 region has the DNA TGCGCCAGCAGTGAGCCTCCTCCCGGACAGCCTAGCTACGAGCAGTACTTC. It yields the protein CASSEPPPGQPSYEQYF.

The rearrangement links TRBV18 to TRBJ2-5, with a tentative D call TRBD2 (5 bases). The CDR3 runs 14 residues. Trimming removed 5 bases from V and 8 bases from J, with 18 bases in between. In germline, CDR1 is KGHSH, CDR2 LQKENI. The CDR3 protein is CASSTGPGIGTQYF. The CDR3 DNA is TGTGCCAGCTCAACCGGACCGGGGATAGGAACCCAGTACTTC.

The gene calls are TRBV5-6 and TRBJ2-2; 8 bases fit TRBD2. This CDR3 has 12 amino acids. CDR1 is SGHDT, CDR2 YYEEEE, per germline. V lost 7 bases to trimming and J lost 6 bases; unmatched junction nucleotides: 2. CDR3 DNA: TGTGCCAGCTCGGGGGGGGCCGGGGAGCTGTTTTTT. Protein sequence: CASSGGAGELFF.

V is TRBV5-1 and J is TRBJ1-1; 7 bases map to TRBD1. V shed 5 bases and J 6 bases; nucleotides not matched to a gene: 7. The CDR3 runs to 13 residues. Germline V gene sequence: CDR1 SGHRS, CDR2 YFSETQ. CDR3: CASRTGAGAEAFF. The CDR3 coding sequence is TGCGCCAGCAGAACAGGGGCCGGGGCTGAAGCTTTCTTT.

The gene calls are TRBV10-3 and TRBJ2-7; 9 bases match TRBD1. Germline V lookup: CDR1 ENHRY, CDR2 SYGVKD. J gave up 5 bases and V 6 bases, and 2 bases lay outside the gene matches. This CDR3 region has 12 residues. The CDR3 DNA follows: TGTGCCATCAGCGGACAGGGGAACGAGCAGTACTTC. Protein sequence: CAISGQGNEQYF.

In DNA form, the CDR3 reads TGCGCCAGCAGCCCGATACAGGGGGCCTCCTACGAGCAGTACTTC. It codes for CASSPIQGASYEQYF. The genes are TRBV4-1 and TRBJ2-7; 9 positions agree with TRBD1. Trimming removed 4 bases from V and 0 bases from J; junction bases left unmatched: 4. Per the germline V gene, CDR1 is MGHRA and CDR2 is YSYEKL. The CDR3 has 15 residues.

The J gene is TRBJ1-5, the V gene TRBV9; the match to TRBD1 covers 7 bases. Germline lookup yields CDR1 SGDLS and CDR2 YYNGEE. The length of the CDR3 is 14 residues. Trimming removed 3 bases from V and 6 bases from J; junction bases left unmatched: 6. Here the CDR3 reads CASSAAGGGQPQHF. The CDR3 DNA sequence: TGTGCCAGCAGCGCCGCAGGGGGAGGTCAGCCCCAGCATTTT.

V and J are TRBV27 and TRBJ1-4; 10 bases map to TRBD1. The CDR3 spans 15 residues. J was trimmed by 6 bases and V by 6 bases; bases with no gene match: 7. Per the germline V gene, CDR1 is MNHEY and CDR2 is SMNVEV (reference sequence). CDR3 bases: TGTGCCAGCAGGCCCTTGGGGACAGGGGATGAAAAACTGTTTTTT. Amino acids: CASRPLGTGDEKLFF.

This clone has just a few counts. The chain combines TRBV6-5 with TRBJ1-5; D unclear. Germline V gene sequence: CDR1 MNHEY, CDR2 SVGAGI. V gave up 3 bases and J gave up 4 bases, with 10 bases separating them. The CDR3 is 14 amino acids. CDR3 residues: CASSYLGANQPQHF. CDR3 in DNA: TGTGCCAGCAGTTATCTAGGAGCGAATCAGCCCCAGCATTTT.

The V gene is TRBV5-1, the J gene TRBJ2-2; unclear D gene. In germline, CDR1 is SGHRS, CDR2 YFSETQ. This CDR3 spans 14 amino acids. Deletions cut 0 bases from V and 7 bases from J, with 10 bases between. The CDR3 reads CASSLVDGGGELFF. The CDR3 DNA reads TGCGCCAGCAGCTTGGTAGATGGTGGCGGGGAGCTGTTTTTT. Combining the CDR3 with reference TRBV5-1 and TRBJ2-2 gives the whole variable domain KAGVTQTPRYLIKTRGQQVTLSCSPISGHRSVSWYQQTPGQGLQFLFEYFSETQRNKGNFPGRFSGRQFSNSRSEMNVSTLELGDSALYLCASSLVDGGGELFFGEGSRLTVL.

The chain employs TRBV7-8 and TRBJ1-3, with D possibly being TRBD1 (5 bases). Looked up from germline, CDR1 is SGHVS and CDR2 is FQNEAQ. This CDR3 contains 15 residues. The V and J ends lost 3 bases and 4 bases respectively, with 13 bases between them. The DNA of the CDR3 is TGTGCCAGCAGCTTGCCCGGGACTGCGGGAAACACCATATATTTT. Its protein is CASSLPGTAGNTIYF.

For the CDR3, the DNA is TGTGCCAGCTCACCGGGACTGAGCTCCTACAATGAGCAGTTCTTC. This gives the protein CASSPGLSSYNEQFF. V is TRBV18 and J is TRBJ2-1, with D possibly matching TRBD2 (6 bases). Germline V gives CDR1 KGHSH, CDR2 LQKENI. The V and J ends lost 3 bases and 0 bases respectively, with 9 bases between them. The CDR3 covers 15 residues.

This chain uses TRBV12-5 with TRBJ1-5; D remains ambiguous. Germline CDR1 is LGHNT and CDR2 is FRNRAP. The CDR3 is made up of 19 amino acids. Trimming shortened V by 0 bases and J by 7 bases, and 25 bases separated the two germline ends. Written as DNA, the CDR3 is TGTGCTAGTGGTTTGGTACAACCGACCCGGGGAGTGATGGACCAGCCCCAGCATTTT. This gives the protein CASGLVQPTRGVMDQPQHF.

The chain uses TRBV14 and TRBJ2-5, with a weak D call TRBD1 (5 bases). This CDR3 has 17 amino acids. V shed 0 bases and J shed 1 base, with 15 bases lying between them. Germline lookup yields CDR1 SGHDN and CDR2 FVKESK. The CDR3 loop is CASSQEGAVSGQETQYF. The CDR3 DNA reads TGTGCCAGCAGCCAAGAAGGGGCGGTATCAGGCCAAGAGACCCAGTACTTC.

V gene TRBV7-3 combines with J gene TRBJ2-1, with 8 bases aligning to TRBD1. V was clipped by 2 bases and J by 8 bases; unmatched bases: 14. Germline CDR1 is SGHTA and CDR2 is FQGTGA. The CDR3 extends over 17 amino acids. The CDR3 DNA sequence: TGTGCCAGCAGCTTATGGAGGAGCGGACAGGGAGTCGATGAGCAGTTCTTC. Residues: CASSLWRSGQGVDEQFF. The complete variable domain, with remaining parts taken from reference TRBV7-3 and TRBJ2-1, reads GAGVSQTPSNKVTEKGKYVELRCDPISGHTALYWYRQSLGQGPEFLIYFQGTGAADDSGLPNDRFFAVRPEGSVSTLKIQRTERGDSAVYLCASSLWRSGQGVDEQFFGPGTRLTVL.

This clone is a singleton in its sample. The rearrangement joins TRBV5-1 to TRBJ2-3, with 9 bases fitting TRBD2. Unmatched junction bases numbered 10, after V lost 2 bases and J lost 6 bases. The CDR3 totals 16 residues. CDR1 SGHRS and CDR2 YFSETQ come from the germline V gene. The CDR3 DNA follows: TGCGCCAGCAGCTTCAGGGTAGCGGGAGTTGCGGATACGCAGTATTTT. Protein: CASSFRVAGVADTQYF.

The chain couples TRBV18 to TRBJ2-1; no clear D gene. This CDR3 has 17 residues. Trimming took 3 bases from V and 4 from J, leaving 19 bases between them. Germline loops: CDR1 KGHSH, CDR2 LQKENI. The chain's CDR3 is CASSPPSSLDLYNEQFF. Here the CDR3 DNA reads TGTGCCAGCTCACCCCCCTCCAGCCTAGACCTATACAATGAGCAGTTCTTC.

CDR3 coding DNA: TGCGCCAGCAGCCTGGGACTAGCTGCCTTGGAGCAGTACTTC. Amino acid sequence: CASSLGLAALEQYF. This sequence joins TRBV5-1 and TRBJ2-7; the match to TRBD2 covers 9 bases. V was pared by 4 bases and J by 7 bases, with 9 bases of the junction left unmatched. Germline-derived CDR1 and CDR2 are SGHRS and YFSETQ. This CDR3 spans 14 amino acids. The full variable domain, in which reference TRBV5-1 and TRBJ2-7 provide the parts outside the CDR3, is KAGVTQTPRYLIKTRGQQVTLSCSPISGHRSVSWYQQTPGQGLQFLFEYFSETQRNKGNFPGRFSGRQFSNSRSEMNVSTLELGDSALYLCASSLGLAALEQYFGPGTRLTVT.

V is TRBV7-3 and J is TRBJ2-1; TRBD2 matches at 8 bases. The V and J ends lost 6 bases and 6 bases, in that order; junction bases with no gene match: 7. Germline loops: CDR1 SGHTA, CDR2 FQGTGA. CDR3 size: 14 residues. DNA of the CDR3: TGTGCCAGCAGGGAAAGCGGGAGCGGCAATGAGCAGTTCTTC. As protein: CASRESGSGNEQFF.

This clone was detected only once. The CDR3 sequence: CSAIPRASARATQYF. The CDR3 DNA reads TGCAGCGCTATACCCAGGGCTAGCGCTAGAGCGACCCAGTACTTC. The chain links TRBV29-1 to TRBJ2-5, with D tentatively TRBD2 (6 bases). V lost 7 bases and J lost 7, with 25 bases in between. Germline V CDR1 and CDR2: SQVTM, ANQGSEA. The CDR3 consists of 15 residues.

The V gene is TRBV11-2, the J gene TRBJ2-7; 15 nucleotides agree with TRBD2. Per germline, CDR1 SGHAT and CDR2 FQNNGV. The junction had 16 bases not matched to a gene; V was cut back by 5 bases and J by 5 bases. The CDR3 is made up of 19 amino acids. CDR3 residues: CASSEEAGTSGRFFHEQYF. CDR3 DNA: TGTGCCAGCAGCGAAGAAGCCGGGACTAGCGGGAGGTTCTTCCACGAGCAGTACTTC.

This chain links TRBV7-2 with TRBJ2-3; possible D gene TRBD2, 6 bases. CDR1 and CDR2 from the germline V gene are SGHTA and FQGNSA. The CDR3 length is 16 residues. V gave up 1 base and J gave up 3 bases, with 14 bases separating them. The CDR3 bases are TGTGCCAGCAGCTTAGTCGGGGCCGCGGGGACAGATACGCAGTATTTT. The encoded protein is CASSLVGAAGTDTQYF.